The following is a T cell receptor beta chain sequence with its context. Its target is not known. Only in-frame clones appear in the TCRdb table, and some are missing; sequencing was by immunoSEQ multiplex PCR. The sample lists some 2,500,000 clones, 85% to 95% occurring once. The germline V gene encodes CDR1 SGHTA and CDR2 FQGNSA. This CDR3 has 16 residues. The V and J ends lost 5 bases and 2 bases respectively, with 19 bases between them. Only Caucasian adults living in Nashville, Tennessee made up the donor group. The data stem from a study of shared clonotypes between healthy human individuals. General study findings and limits: Sequencing depth was a factor that was expected to affect clonotype sharing among donors. Memory subsets generally showed smaller estimated richness than naive subsets did. It was the non-shared clonotypes that had lower generation probabilities than clonotypes shared by all four donors.

Sequences were obtained from naive CD4+ T cells from PBMCs. Subset meaning: CD45RA+ positively selected. The receptor comes from a young man in good health. Some clones in this sample may be carry-over from other donors' samples. The rearrangement joins TRBV7-2 to TRBJ2-7; no clear D. CDR3 amino acids: CASSAPPRRTPYEQYF. Written as DNA, the CDR3 is TGTGCCAGCAGCGCCCCCCCCCGAAGGACCCCCTACGAGCAGTACTTC.